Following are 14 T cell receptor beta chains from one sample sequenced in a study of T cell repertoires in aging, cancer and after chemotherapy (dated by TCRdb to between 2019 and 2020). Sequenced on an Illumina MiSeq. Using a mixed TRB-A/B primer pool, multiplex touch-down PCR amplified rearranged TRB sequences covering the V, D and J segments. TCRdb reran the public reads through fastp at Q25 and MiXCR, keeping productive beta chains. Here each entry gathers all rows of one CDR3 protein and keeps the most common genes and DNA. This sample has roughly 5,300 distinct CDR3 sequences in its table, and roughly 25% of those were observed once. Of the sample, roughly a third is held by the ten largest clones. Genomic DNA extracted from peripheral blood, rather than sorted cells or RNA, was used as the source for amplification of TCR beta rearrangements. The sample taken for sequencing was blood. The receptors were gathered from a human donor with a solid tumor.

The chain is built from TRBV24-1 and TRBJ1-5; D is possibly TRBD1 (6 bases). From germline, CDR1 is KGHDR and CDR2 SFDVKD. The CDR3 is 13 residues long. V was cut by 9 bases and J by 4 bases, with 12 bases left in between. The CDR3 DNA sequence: TGTGCCACCGCGAACAGGGATAATCAGCCCCAGCATTTT. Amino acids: CATANRDNQPQHF.

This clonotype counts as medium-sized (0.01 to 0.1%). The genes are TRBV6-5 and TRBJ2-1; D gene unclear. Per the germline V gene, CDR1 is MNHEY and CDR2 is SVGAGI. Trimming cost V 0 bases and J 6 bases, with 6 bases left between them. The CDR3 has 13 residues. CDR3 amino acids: CASSYSNLNEQFF. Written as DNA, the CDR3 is TGTGCCAGCAGTTACTCGAATCTCAATGAGCAGTTCTTC.

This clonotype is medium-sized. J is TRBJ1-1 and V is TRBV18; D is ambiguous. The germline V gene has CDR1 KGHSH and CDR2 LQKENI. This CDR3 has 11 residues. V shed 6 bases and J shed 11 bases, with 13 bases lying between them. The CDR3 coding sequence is TGTGCCAGCTCGCCGTCCCAGGATGCTTTCTTT. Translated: CASSPSQDAFF.

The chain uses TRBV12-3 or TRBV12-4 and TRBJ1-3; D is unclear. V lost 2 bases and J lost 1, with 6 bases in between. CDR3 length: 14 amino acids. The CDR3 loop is CASSLTGSGNTIYF. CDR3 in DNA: TGTGCCAGCAGTTTAACCGGGTCTGGAAACACCATATATTTT.

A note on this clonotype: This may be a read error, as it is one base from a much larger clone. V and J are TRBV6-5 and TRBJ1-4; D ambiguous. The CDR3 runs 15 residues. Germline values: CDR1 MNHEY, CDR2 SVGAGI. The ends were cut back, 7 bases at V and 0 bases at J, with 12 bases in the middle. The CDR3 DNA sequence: TGTGCCAGCACCCCTCGGTGGGCAACTAATGAAAAACTGTTTTTT. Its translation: CASTPRWATNEKLFF.

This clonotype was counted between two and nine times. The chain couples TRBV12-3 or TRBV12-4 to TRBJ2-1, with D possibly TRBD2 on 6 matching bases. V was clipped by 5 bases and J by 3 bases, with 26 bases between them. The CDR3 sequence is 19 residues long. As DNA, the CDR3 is TGTGCCAGCAGTATTACCCCGCGCTTTAGCGGCACAAACTACAATGAGCAGTTCTTC. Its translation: CASSITPRFSGTNYNEQFF.

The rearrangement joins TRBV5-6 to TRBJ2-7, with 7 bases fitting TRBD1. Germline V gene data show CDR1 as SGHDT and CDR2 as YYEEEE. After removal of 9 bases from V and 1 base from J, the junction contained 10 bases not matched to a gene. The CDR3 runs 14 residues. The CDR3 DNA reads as TGTGCCACCCGCCCCACAGGGGTATCCTACGAGCAGTACTTC. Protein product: CATRPTGVSYEQYF.

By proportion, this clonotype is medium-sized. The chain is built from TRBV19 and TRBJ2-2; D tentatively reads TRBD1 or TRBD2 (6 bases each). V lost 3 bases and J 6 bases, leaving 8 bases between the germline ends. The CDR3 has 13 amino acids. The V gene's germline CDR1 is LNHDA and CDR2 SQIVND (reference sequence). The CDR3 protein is CASSIGGAGELFF. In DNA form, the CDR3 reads TGTGCCAGTAGTATCGGGGGCGCCGGGGAGCTGTTTTTT.

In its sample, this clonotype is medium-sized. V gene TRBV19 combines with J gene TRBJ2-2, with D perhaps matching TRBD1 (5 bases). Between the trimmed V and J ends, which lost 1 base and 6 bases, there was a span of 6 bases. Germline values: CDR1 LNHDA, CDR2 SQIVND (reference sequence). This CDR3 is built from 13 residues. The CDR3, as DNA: TGTGCCAGTAGTATAGGGGGCCCCGGGGAGCTGTTTTTT. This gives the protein CASSIGGPGELFF.

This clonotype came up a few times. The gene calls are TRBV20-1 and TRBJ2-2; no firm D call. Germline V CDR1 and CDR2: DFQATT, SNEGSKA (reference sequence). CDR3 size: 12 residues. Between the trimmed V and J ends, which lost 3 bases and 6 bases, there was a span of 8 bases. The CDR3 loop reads CSARRPAGELFF. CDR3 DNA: TGCAGTGCTAGGCGACCGGCCGGGGAGCTGTTTTTT.

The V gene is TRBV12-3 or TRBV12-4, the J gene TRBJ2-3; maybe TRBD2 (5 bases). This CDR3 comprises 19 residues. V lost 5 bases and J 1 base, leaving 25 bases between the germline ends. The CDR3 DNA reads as TGTGCCAGCAGTCCAACCTCTCTACCCCAAATCGGGGGCACAGATACGCAGTATTTT. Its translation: CASSPTSLPQIGGTDTQYF.

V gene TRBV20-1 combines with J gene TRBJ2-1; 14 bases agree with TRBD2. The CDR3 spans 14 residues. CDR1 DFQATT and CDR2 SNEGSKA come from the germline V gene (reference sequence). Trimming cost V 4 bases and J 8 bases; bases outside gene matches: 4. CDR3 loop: CSAMTSGRADEQFF. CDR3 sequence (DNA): TGCAGTGCTATGACTAGCGGGAGGGCTGATGAGCAGTTCTTC.

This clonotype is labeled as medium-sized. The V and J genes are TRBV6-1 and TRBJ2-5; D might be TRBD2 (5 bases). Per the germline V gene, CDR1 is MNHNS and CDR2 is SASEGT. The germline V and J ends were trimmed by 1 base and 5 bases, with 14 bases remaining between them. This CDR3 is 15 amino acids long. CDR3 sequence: CASSEVERARETQYF. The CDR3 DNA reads TGTGCCAGCAGTGAAGTCGAGAGGGCCAGGGAGACCCAGTACTTC.

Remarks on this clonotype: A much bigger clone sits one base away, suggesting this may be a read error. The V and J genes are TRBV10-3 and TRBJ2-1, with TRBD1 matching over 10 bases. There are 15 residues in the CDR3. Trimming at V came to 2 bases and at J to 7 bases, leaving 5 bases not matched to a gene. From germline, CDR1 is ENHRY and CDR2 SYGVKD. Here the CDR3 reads CAISEDRGLKNEQFF. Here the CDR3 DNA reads TGTGCCATCAGTGAGGACAGGGGGCTGAAAAATGAGCAGTTCTTC.